This T cell receptor (beta chain) was identified in a study of cytomegalovirus exposure and HLA in healthy donors. Notes on the study in general: Previously analyzed data showed that most TCR beta V segments were productive at a frequency of about 87% or about 30%. The study designated 150 or so TCR beta chains cytomegalovirus-associated. CMV serostatus was the sole immune exposure information available.

Only a few counts were recorded for this clone. Its antigen is unidentified. CDR3 length: 14 residues. CDR1 is MGHRA, CDR2 YSYEKL, per germline. The V gene lost 4 bases and the J gene lost 8 bases, with 17 bases spanning the gap. Primers included in the PCR were 60 Vbeta and 13 Jbeta primers. Only in-frame clones appear in the TCRdb table, and some are missing; sequencing was by immunoSEQ multiplex PCR. The sample shows 90,000 to 130,000 clones, more than 65% of them seen only once. Those who donated were healthy bone marrow donors. This receptor was taken from a man aged 25-45 years in good health and CMV-seropositive. V is TRBV4-1 and J is TRBJ1-2, with D possibly being TRBD1 (6 bases). The material sequenced was PBMCs. CDR3 DNA: TGCGCCAGCAGCCTTCGACAGGACCAGGGAGGCTACACCTTC. This translates into CASSLRQDQGGYTF.